This entry lists 12 T cell receptor beta chains sequenced from one sample in a study of T cell repertoires and HLA-DP antigens. HeLa cells expressing allogeneic DPB1 restimulated the 15-day-expanded CD4+ cells for 20 to 30 h. Cells were stimulated with HeLa cells transduced with HLA-DPA1/DPB1, HLA-DM, invariant chain and CD80. Sequencing was performed with immunoSEQ multiplex PCR; in TCRdb, only in-frame clones are kept and a portion is missing. The repertoire consists of about 2,500 clones, with around 70% occurring once and the leading ten covering around 51%. The sequenced sample was CD137- CD4+ T cells from cultured PBMCs. The source of these receptors is a man in his fifties or sixties in good health and CMV-seronegative.

The chain couples TRBV28 to TRBJ1-3; D is unclear. V was cut by 2 bases and J by 1 base, with 3 bases left in between. Germline V lookup: CDR1 MDHEN, CDR2 SYDVKM. The CDR3 is 13 amino acids. For the CDR3, the DNA is TGTGCCAGCAGTTTACTATCTGGAAACACCATATATTTT. This sequence encodes CASSLLSGNTIYF. Together with reference TRBV28 and TRBJ1-3, the CDR3 gives the full variable domain: DVKVTQSSRYLVKRTGEKVFLECVQDMDHENMFWYRQDPGLGLRLIYFSYDVKMKEKGDIPEGYSVSREKKERFSLILESASTNQTSMYLCASSLLSGNTIYFGEGSWLTVV.

The J gene is TRBJ2-2, the V gene TRBV28, with 8 bases aligning to TRBD1. V dropped 10 bases and J dropped 3; count of bases not matched to a gene: 4. The CDR3 is made up of 13 amino acids. The germline gives CDR1 MDHEN, CDR2 SYDVKM. The CDR3 reads CAIGDRYTGELFF. CDR3 DNA sequence: TGTGCCATAGGGGACAGGTACACCGGGGAGCTGTTTTTT.

This clone was counted a few times. This chain links TRBV6-1 with TRBJ2-7; the match to TRBD1 covers 9 bases. Unmatched junction bases numbered 6, after V lost 6 bases and J lost 3 bases. Germline CDR1 and CDR2: MNHNS and SASEGT. The CDR3 length is 14 residues. The CDR3 DNA follows: TGTGCCAGCAGAGCGGGACAGGGCCTCTACGAGCAGTACGTC. Residues: CASRAGQGLYEQYV.

The V gene is TRBV2, the J gene TRBJ2-3; D is possibly TRBD2 (6 bases). Per germline, CDR1 SNHLY and CDR2 FYNNEI. This CDR3 is built from 16 residues. Trimming pared 6 bases from V and 2 bases from J, leaving 18 bases between. CDR3 sequence (DNA): TGTGCCAGCAGGGCTAAGACTAGTGCGGTCACAGATACGCAGTATTTT. Translation: CASRAKTSAVTDTQYF.

To note about this clone: An end of the junction does not agree with germline; a read error may underlie this. The chain is built from TRBV19 and TRBJ2-2, with TRBD2 as a possible D gene (6 bases). Germline CDR1 reads LNHDA; CDR2 reads SQIVND (reference sequence). There are 12 residues in the CDR3. CDR3 protein: CASSIVSGQLFF. The DNA of the CDR3 is TGTGCCAGTAGTATAGTGAGCGGGCAGCTGTTTTTT.

In this sample, this clone is medium-sized (0.01 to 0.1%). The rearrangement joins TRBV18 to TRBJ1-2, with D possibly TRBD1 on 6 matching bases. V lost 3 bases and J 6 bases, leaving 11 bases between the germline ends. The CDR3 contains 13 residues. The V gene's germline CDR1 is KGHSH and CDR2 LQKENI. CDR3 nucleotide sequence: TGTGCCAGCTCACCGGGGCAGGGGAATGGCTACACCTTC. It codes for CASSPGQGNGYTF.

This clone is large by share. The rearrangement joins TRBV19 to TRBJ2-1; either TRBD1 or TRBD2 may supply D (5 bases each). The CDR3 consists of 17 residues. CDR1 LNHDA and CDR2 SQIVND come from the germline V gene (reference sequence). Trimming removed 3 bases from V and 7 bases from J, with 22 bases in between. The CDR3: CASSILNRGARYNEQFF. The CDR3, as DNA: TGTGCCAGTAGTATTTTGAATCGAGGGGCAAGGTATAATGAGCAGTTCTTC.

The rearrangement joins TRBV28 to TRBJ1-5; D might be TRBD1 (6 bases). The CDR3 sequence is 15 residues long. The germline V gene encodes CDR1 MDHEN and CDR2 SYDVKM. The V end lost 5 bases, the J end lost 8 bases, and 19 bases lay between the germline ends. Here the CDR3 reads CASSREQGWVEPQHF. The DNA for the CDR3 is TGTGCCAGCAGTAGAGAACAGGGTTGGGTTGAGCCCCAGCATTTT.

This clone was counted only a few times. The V and J genes are TRBV5-5 and TRBJ1-2; no clear D gene. V gave up 4 bases and J gave up 8 bases, with 12 bases separating them. The V gene's germline CDR1 is SGHKS and CDR2 YYEKEE (reference sequence). The CDR3 is made up of 12 amino acids. This CDR3 is CASSARSGGYTF. Written as DNA, the CDR3 is TGTGCCAGCAGCGCCCGGTCAGGAGGCTACACCTTC. Drawing the rest from reference TRBV5-5 and TRBJ1-2, the complete variable domain is DAGVTQSPTHLIKTRGQQVTLRCSPISGHKSVSWYQQVLGQGPQFIFQYYEKEERGRGNFPDRFSARQFPNYSSELNVNALLLGDSALYLCASSARSGGYTFGSGTRLTVV.

This sequence joins TRBV7-2 and TRBJ1-5, with 9 bases aligning to TRBD1. Trimming at V came to 4 bases and at J to 2 bases, leaving 9 bases not matched to a gene. This CDR3 spans 17 amino acids. Germline loops: CDR1 SGHTA, CDR2 FQGNSA. The CDR3 DNA sequence: TGTGCCAGCAGCTCGACAGGGGGTGGGGGGGGCAATCAGCCCCAGCATTTT. It codes for CASSSTGGGGGNQPQHF.

The V gene is TRBV11-2, the J gene TRBJ2-1, with D possibly TRBD2 on 6 matching bases. Looked up from germline, CDR1 is SGHAT and CDR2 is FQNNGV. V was pared by 5 bases and J by 0 bases, with 14 bases between. The CDR3 is made up of 16 amino acids. In nucleotides, the CDR3 is TGTGCCAGCAGCCCCGTAGACGGGAGCTCCTACAATGAGCAGTTCTTC. Translating gives CASSPVDGSSYNEQFF.

This clone was seen just once. The gene calls are TRBV29-1 and TRBJ2-2; the D gene could be TRBD1 or TRBD2 (5 bases each). The V end was cut by 5 bases, the J end by 2 bases, with 12 bases between. This CDR3 has 14 amino acids. The germline V gene has CDR1 SQVTM and CDR2 ANQGSEA. The CDR3 DNA reads as TGCAGCGTTCGGGACGCAAGAAACACCGGGGAGCTGTTTTTT. Protein: CSVRDARNTGELFF.